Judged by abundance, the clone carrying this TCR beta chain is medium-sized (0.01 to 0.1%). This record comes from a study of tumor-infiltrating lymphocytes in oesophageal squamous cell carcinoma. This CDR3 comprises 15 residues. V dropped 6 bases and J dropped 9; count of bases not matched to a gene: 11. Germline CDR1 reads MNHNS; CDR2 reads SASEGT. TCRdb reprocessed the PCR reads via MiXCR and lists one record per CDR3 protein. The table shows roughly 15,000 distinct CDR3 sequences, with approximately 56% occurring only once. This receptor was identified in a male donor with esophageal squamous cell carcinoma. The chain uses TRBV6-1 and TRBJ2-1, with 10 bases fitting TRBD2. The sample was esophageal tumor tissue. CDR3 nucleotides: TGTGCCAGCAGACGGTCTAGCGGGAGTTTCAGTGAGCAGTTCTTC. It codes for CASRRSSGSFSEQFF.